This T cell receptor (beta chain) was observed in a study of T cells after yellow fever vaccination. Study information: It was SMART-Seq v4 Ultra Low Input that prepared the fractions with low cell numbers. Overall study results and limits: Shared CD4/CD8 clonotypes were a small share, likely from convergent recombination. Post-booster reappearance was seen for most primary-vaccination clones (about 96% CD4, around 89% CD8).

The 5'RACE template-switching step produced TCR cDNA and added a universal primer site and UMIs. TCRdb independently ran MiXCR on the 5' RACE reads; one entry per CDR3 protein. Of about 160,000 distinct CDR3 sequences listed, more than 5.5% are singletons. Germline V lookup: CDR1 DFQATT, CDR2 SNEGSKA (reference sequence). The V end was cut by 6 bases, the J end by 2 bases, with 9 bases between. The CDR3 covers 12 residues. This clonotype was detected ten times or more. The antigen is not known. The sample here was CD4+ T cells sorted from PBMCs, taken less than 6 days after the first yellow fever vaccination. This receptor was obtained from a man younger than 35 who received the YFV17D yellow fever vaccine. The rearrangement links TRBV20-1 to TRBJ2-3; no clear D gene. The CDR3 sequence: CSAPGTTDTQYF. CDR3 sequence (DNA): TGCAGTGCGCCTGGTACCACAGATACGCAGTATTTT.